This T cell receptor (beta chain) emerged from a study of T cells in Graves' hyperthyroidism and ophthalmopathy. The overall study: Blood was drawn when the patient was first diagnosed and still untreated. Study-level points and caveats: Ophthalmopathy was model-predicted a median about 6.9 months pre-onset. Ophthalmopathy and stable hyperthyroidism were separated by a 13 V-J model.

The CDR3 has 16 amino acids. Deletions cut 7 bases from V and 1 base from J, with 19 bases between. Germline V gene data show CDR1 as MDHEN and CDR2 as SYDVKM. Exclusion of a patient resulted from uncontrolled infection, other autoimmune disease, pregnancy or lactation. This clonotype was observed many times. Its antigen is undetermined. RNA transcripts gave rise to amplified TCR beta CDR3 regions. RT-PCR in the first round (using the HTBI primer set) targeted the TCR CDR3. TCRdb re-derived calls from the multiplex PCR reads in MiXCR, one entry per CDR3 protein. The sample has around 600,000 distinct CDR3 sequences; more than 15% are singletons.

The chain uses TRBV28 and TRBJ1-1; D uncertain. This TCR derives from a woman aged 40 to 50 with Graves' ophthalmopathy. The sequencing sample was made of blood. The CDR3 protein is CASIPLKEYRNTEAFF. DNA for the CDR3: TGTGCCAGCATCCCTTTAAAGGAGTACAGGAACACTGAAGCTTTCTTT.